The table lists the clone carrying this TCR beta chain with a few counts. The data derive from a study of T cells in Graves' hyperthyroidism and ophthalmopathy. Study-level background: Peripheral blood was obtained at initial diagnosis, preceding any treatment.

It was RNA transcripts that yielded the amplified TCR beta CDR3 regions. HTBI primers were the set used in a first-round RT-PCR of the TCR CDR3. One entry per CDR3 protein, called by TCRdb with MiXCR from the multiplex PCR reads. Here the sample spans fewer than 700,000 distinct CDR3 sequences, approximately 17% being singletons. This CDR3 has 13 residues. Between the trimmed V and J ends, which lost 5 bases and 5 bases, there was a span of 12 bases. Germline values: CDR1 MNHNS, CDR2 SASEGT. Material for sequencing was blood. This sequence was found in a young woman with Graves' ophthalmopathy. The chain combines TRBV6-1 with TRBJ1-2; D not resolved. The CDR3 loop is CASSTDRLYGYTF. DNA of the CDR3: TGTGCCAGCAGTACGGACCGCCTTTATGGCTACACCTTC.